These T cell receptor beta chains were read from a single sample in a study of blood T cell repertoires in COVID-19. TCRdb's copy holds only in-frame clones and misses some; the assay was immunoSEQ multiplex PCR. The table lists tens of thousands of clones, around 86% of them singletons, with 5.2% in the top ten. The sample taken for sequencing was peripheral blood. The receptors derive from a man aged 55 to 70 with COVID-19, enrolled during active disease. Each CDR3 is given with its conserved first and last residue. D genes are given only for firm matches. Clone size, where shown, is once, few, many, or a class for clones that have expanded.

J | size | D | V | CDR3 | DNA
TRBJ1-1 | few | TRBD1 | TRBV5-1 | CASSVRDRAMNTEAFF | TGCGCCAGCAGCGTCCGGGACAGAGCAATGAACACTGAAGCTTTCTTT
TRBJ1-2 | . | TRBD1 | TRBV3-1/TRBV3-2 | CASSQGTGGRYGYTF | TGTGCCAGCAGCCAAGGGACAGGGGGCAGGTATGGCTACACCTTC
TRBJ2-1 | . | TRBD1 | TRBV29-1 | CSVGWTGGNEQFF | TGCAGCGTTGGGTGGACAGGGGGAAATGAGCAGTTCTTC
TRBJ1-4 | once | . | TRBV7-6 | CASSLGVLRGEKLFF | TGTGCCAGCAGCTTAGGGGTCCTCAGGGGTGAAAAACTGTTTTTT
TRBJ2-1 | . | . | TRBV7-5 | CARRSSGRAWGEQFF | TGTGCCAGAAGATCTAGCGGGAGGGCCTGGGGTGAGCAGTTCTTC
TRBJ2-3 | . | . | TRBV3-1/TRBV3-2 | CASSQIQGGGSFGTDTQYF | TGTGCCAGCAGCCAGATCCAGGGTGGTGGGTCCTTTGGCACAGATACGCAGTATTTT
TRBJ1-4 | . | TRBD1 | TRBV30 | CAWSALHTGGTNEKLFF | TGTGCCTGGAGTGCGCTACACACAGGGGGGACTAATGAAAAACTGTTTTTT
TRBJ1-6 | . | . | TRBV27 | CASSYSAGDVSPLHF | TGTGCCAGCAGTTATTCGGCAGGGGATGTTTCACCCCTCCACTTT
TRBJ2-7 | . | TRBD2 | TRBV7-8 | CASSRAGVGYEQYF | TGTGCCAGCAGCCGAGCGGGAGTGGGCTACGAGCAGTACTTC
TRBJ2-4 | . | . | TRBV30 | CAWSELRGNIQYF | TGTGCCTGGAGTGAGCTTAGGGGAAACATTCAGTACTTC
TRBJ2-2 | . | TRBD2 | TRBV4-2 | CASSRLLGSGANTGELFF | TGTGCCAGCAGCAGGCTTCTTGGGAGCGGGGCGAACACCGGGGAGCTGTTTTTT
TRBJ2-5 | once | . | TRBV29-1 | CSVAQETQYF | TGCAGCGTTGCACAAGAGACCCAGTACTTC
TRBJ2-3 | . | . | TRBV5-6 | CASSLVTDQDTQYF | TGTGCCAGCAGCTTGGTGACAGACCAGGATACGCAGTATTTT
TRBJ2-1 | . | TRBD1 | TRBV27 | CASSLVEGAYEQFF | TGTGCCAGCAGTTTAGTCGAGGGGGCCTATGAGCAGTTCTTC
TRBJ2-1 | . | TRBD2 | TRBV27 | CASRTLAGGFYNEQFF | TGTGCCAGCAGAACGCTAGCGGGAGGGTTCTACAATGAGCAGTTCTTC
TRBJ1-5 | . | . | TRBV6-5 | CASRKRGNQPQHF | TGTGCCAGCAGGAAGAGGGGCAATCAGCCCCAGCATTTT
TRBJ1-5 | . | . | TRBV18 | CASSYQGNSNQPQHF | TGTGCCAGCTCATACCAGGGTAATAGCAATCAGCCCCAGCATTTT
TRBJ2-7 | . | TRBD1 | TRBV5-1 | CASSWTGQGVGEQYF | TGCGCCAGCAGCTGGACAGGACAGGGGGTTGGCGAGCAGTACTTC
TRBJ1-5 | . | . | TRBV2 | CASSDGQPQHF | TGTGCCAGCAGTGACGGTCAGCCCCAGCATTTT
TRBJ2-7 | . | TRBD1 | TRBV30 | CAWSYWTGGEDEQYF | TGTGCCTGGAGTTATTGGACAGGGGGCGAAGATGAGCAGTACTTC
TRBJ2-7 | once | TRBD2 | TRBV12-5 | CASGPYLGQSGGEQYF | TGTGCTAGTGGTCCCTACCTGGGGCAGTCGGGAGGGGAGCAGTACTTC
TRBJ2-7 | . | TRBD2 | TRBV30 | CAWTTGLAGDEQYF | TGTGCCTGGACTACGGGACTAGCGGGAGACGAGCAGTACTTC
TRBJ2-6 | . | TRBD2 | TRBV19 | CASSLHGTSGRAGGANVLTF | TGTGCCAGTAGTCTCCATGGGACTAGCGGGAGGGCAGGAGGGGCCAACGTCCTGACTTTC
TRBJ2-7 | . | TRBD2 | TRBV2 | CASSPPGGLARYEQYF | TGTGCCAGCAGTCCCCCGGGGGGACTAGCGAGGTACGAGCAGTACTTC
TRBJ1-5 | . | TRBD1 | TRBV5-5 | CASSPGQGPNQPQHF | TGTGCCAGCAGCCCGGGACAGGGTCCCAATCAGCCCCAGCATTTT
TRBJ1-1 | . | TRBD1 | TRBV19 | CASTVTGAEAFF | TGTGCCAGTACCGTCACAGGGGCTGAAGCTTTCTTT
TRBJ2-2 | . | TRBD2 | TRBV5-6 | CASIEGLAGGQYTGELFF | TGTGCCAGCATCGAAGGACTAGCGGGAGGGCAGTACACCGGGGAGCTGTTTTTT
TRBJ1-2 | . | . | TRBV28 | CASTQRDYGYTF | TGTGCCAGCACCCAGAGGGACTATGGCTACACCTTC
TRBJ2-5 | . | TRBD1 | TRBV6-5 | CASRLTGFEETQYF | TGTGCCAGCAGATTGACAGGGTTTGAAGAGACCCAGTACTTC
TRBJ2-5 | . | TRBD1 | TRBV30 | CAWKDRGSGTQYF | TGTGCCTGGAAGGACAGGGGGTCAGGGACCCAGTACTTC
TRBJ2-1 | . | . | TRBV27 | CASSLGQGYYNEQFF | TGTGCCAGCAGTTTAGGCCAGGGGTATTACAATGAGCAGTTCTTC
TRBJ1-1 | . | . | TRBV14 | CASSQEHRNTEAFF | TGTGCCAGCAGCCAAGAACACAGGAACACTGAAGCTTTCTTT
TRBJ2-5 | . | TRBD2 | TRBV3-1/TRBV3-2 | CASSQDQLAGVDETQYF | TGTGCCAGCAGCCAAGATCAGCTAGCGGGAGTGGATGAGACCCAGTACTTC
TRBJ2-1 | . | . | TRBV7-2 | CASSFRGNEQFF | TGTGCCAGCAGCTTCAGGGGTAATGAGCAGTTCTTC
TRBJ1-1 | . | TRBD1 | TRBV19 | CASSIDRGEAFF | TGTGCCAGTAGTATCGACAGGGGTGAAGCTTTCTTT
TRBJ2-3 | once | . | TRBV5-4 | CASSLDIVTQYF | TGTGCCAGCAGCTTGGACATCGTTACGCAGTATTTT
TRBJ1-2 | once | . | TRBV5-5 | CASSFFDRPNYGYTF | TGTGCCAGCAGCTTCTTCGACAGACCGAACTATGGCTACACCTTC
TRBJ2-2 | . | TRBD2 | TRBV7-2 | CASSLGSGISTGELFF | TGTGCCAGCAGCTTAGGTAGCGGGATAAGTACCGGGGAGCTGTTTTTT
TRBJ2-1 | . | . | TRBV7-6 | CASSPSGEQFF | TGTGCCAGCAGCCCAAGCGGTGAGCAGTTCTTC
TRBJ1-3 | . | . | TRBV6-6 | CASTISQGSGNTIYF | TGTGCCAGCACCATCTCGCAGGGCTCTGGAAACACCATATATTTT
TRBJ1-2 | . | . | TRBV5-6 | CASSFSGDGYTF | TGTGCCAGCAGCTTCTCAGGGGATGGCTACACCTTC
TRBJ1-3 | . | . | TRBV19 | CASTSTGLGGNTIYF | TGTGCCAGTACCTCCACAGGGCTAGGAGGAAACACCATATATTTT
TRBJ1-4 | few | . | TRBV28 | CASSPRAYNEKLFF | TGTGCCAGCAGCCCCCGCGCTTATAATGAAAAACTGTTTTTT
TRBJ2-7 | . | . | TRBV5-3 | CAQRIGLGACAYEQYF | TGTGCCCAGAGGATAGGGCTGGGGGCGTGCGCCTACGAGCAGTACTTC
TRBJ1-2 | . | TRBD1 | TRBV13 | CASSGRDRGPHGYTF | TGTGCCAGCAGCGGCCGGGACAGGGGGCCACATGGCTACACCTTC
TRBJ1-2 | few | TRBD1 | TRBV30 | CACQTGVGYTF | TGTGCCTGTCAGACAGGGGTTGGCTACACCTTC
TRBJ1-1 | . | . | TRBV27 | CASSSQRRDTEAFF | TGTGCCAGCAGTTCGCAGCGCAGAGACACTGAAGCTTTCTTT
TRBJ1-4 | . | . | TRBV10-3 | CAISEYGTPNEKLFF | TGTGCCATCAGTGAATATGGGACACCGAATGAAAAACTGTTTTTT
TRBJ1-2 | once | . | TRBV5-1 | CASSVYSEGYTF | TGCGCCAGCAGCGTCTATAGCGAAGGCTACACCTTC